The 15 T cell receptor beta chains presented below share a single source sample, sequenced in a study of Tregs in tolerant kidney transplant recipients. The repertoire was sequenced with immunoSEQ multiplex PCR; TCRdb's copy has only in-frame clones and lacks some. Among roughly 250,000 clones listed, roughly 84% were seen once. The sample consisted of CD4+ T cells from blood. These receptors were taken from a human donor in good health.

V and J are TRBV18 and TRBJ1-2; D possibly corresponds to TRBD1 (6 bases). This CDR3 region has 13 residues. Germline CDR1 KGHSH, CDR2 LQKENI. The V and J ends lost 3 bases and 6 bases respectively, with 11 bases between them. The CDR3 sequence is CASSPAGADGYTF. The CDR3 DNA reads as TGTGCCAGCTCACCGGCGGGGGCTGATGGCTACACCTTC. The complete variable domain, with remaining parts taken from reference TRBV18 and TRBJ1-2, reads NAGVMQNPRHLVRRRGQEARLRCSPMKGHSHVYWYRQLPEEGLKFMVYLQKENIIDESGMPKERFSAEFPKEGPSILRIQQVVRGDSAAYFCASSPAGADGYTFGSGTRLTVV.

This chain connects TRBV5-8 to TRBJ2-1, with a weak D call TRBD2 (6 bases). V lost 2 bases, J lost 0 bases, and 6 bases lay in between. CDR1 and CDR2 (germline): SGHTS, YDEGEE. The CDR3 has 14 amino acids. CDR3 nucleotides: TGTGCCAGCAGCTTCGGGGGCTCCTACAATGAGCAGTTCTTC. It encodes CASSFGGSYNEQFF.

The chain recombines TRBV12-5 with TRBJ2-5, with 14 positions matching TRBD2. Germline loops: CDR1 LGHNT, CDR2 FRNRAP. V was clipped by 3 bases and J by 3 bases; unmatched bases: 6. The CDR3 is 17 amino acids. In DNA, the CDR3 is TGTGCTAGTGGTTTAGCCTTGACTAGCGGGGGGGAAGAGACCCAGTACTTC. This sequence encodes CASGLALTSGGEETQYF. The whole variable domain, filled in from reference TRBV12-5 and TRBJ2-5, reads DARVTQTPRHKVTEMGQEVTMRCQPILGHNTVFWYRQTMMQGLELLAYFRNRAPLDDSGMPKDRFSAEMPDATLATLKIQPSEPRDSAVYFCASGLALTSGGEETQYFGPGTRLLVL.

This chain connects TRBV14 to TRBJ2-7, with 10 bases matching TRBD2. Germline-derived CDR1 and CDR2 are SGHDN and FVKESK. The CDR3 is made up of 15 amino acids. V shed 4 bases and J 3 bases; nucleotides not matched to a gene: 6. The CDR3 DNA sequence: TGTGCCAGCAGCCCGACCATAGCGGGGGGCTACGAGCAGTACTTC. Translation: CASSPTIAGGYEQYF.

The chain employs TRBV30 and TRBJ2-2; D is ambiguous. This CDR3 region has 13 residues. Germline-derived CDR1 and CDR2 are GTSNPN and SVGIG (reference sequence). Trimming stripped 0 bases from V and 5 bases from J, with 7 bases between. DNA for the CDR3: TGTGCCTGGAGTGTAGGCCCAACCGGGGAGCTGTTTTTT. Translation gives CAWSVGPTGELFF.

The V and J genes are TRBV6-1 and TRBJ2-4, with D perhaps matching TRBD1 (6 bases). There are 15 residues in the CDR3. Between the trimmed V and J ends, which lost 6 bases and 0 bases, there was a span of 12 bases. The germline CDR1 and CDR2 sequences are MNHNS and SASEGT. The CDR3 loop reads CASRRTVLAKNIQYF. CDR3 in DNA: TGTGCCAGCAGAAGGACAGTCCTAGCCAAAAACATTCAGTACTTC.

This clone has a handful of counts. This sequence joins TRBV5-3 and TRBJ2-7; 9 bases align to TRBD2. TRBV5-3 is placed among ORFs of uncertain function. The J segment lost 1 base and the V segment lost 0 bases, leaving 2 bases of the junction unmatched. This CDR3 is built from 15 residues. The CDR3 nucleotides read TGTGCCAGAAGCTTGGTTAGCGGGAGATCCTACGAGCAGTACTTC. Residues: CARSLVSGRSYEQYF.

The CDR3 sequence: CASSPTWVSTNEKLFF. As DNA, the CDR3 is TGTGCCAGCTCACCCACTTGGGTTAGCACTAATGAAAAACTGTTTTTT. V is TRBV18 and J is TRBJ1-4; no clear D. This CDR3 has 16 residues. V lost 3 bases, J lost 2 bases, and 13 bases lay in between. The V gene's germline CDR1 is KGHSH and CDR2 LQKENI.

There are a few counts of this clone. CDR3: CASSRTGTGEEGLFF. As DNA, the CDR3 is TGTGCCAGCAGCCGGACCGGGACAGGGGAGGAGGGACTGTTTTTT. The rearrangement joins TRBV2 to TRBJ1-4; the match to TRBD1 covers 10 bases. CDR1 and CDR2 (germline): SNHLY, FYNNEI. The V gene end was trimmed by 6 bases and the J gene end by 13 bases; junction bases not matched to a gene: 14. There are 15 residues in the CDR3.

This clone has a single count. The CDR3 region is CASSLAQGRDETQYF. The CDR3 DNA sequence: TGTGCCAGCAGCTTAGCGCAGGGCAGGGATGAGACCCAGTACTTC. This rearrangement joins TRBV7-8 to TRBJ2-5; D possibly corresponds to TRBD1 (5 bases). Germline V gene data show CDR1 as SGHVS and CDR2 as FQNEAQ. V shed 0 bases and J shed 5 bases, with 13 bases lying between them. The length of the CDR3 is 15 residues.

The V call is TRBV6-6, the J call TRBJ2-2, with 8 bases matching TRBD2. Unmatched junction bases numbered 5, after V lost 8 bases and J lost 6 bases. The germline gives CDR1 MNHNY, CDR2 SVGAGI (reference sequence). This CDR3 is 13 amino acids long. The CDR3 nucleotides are TGTGCCAGCGCCCGGGAGGGCGCCGGGGAGCTGTTTTTT. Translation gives CASAREGAGELFF.

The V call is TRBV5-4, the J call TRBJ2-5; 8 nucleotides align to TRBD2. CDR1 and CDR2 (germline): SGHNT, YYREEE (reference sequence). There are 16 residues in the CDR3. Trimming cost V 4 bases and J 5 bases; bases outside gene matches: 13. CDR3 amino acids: CASSGYGGARRETQYF. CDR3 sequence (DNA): TGTGCCAGCAGCGGATACGGGGGGGCCCGACGGGAGACCCAGTACTTC.

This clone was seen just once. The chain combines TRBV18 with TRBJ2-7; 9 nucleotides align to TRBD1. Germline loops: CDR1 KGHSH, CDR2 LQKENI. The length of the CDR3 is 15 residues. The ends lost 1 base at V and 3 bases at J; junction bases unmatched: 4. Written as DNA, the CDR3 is TGTGCCAGCTCACCACTGACAGGGGGAAGCTACGAGCAGTACTTC. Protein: CASSPLTGGSYEQYF.

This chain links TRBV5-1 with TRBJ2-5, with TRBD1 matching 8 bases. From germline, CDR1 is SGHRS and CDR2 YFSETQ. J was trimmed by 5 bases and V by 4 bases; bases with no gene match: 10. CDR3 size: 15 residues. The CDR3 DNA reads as TGCGCCAGCAGCCCTGACAGGGGTAGTATGGAGACCCAGTACTTC. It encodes CASSPDRGSMETQYF.

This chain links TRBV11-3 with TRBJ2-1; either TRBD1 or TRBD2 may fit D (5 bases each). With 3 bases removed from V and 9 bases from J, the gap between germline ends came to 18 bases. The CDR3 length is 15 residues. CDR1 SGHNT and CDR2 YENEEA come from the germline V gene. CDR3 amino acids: CASSFGRLEGTEQFF. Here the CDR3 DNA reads TGTGCCAGCAGCTTTGGGCGTTTAGAAGGGACTGAGCAGTTCTTC.